These T cell receptor beta chains were read from a single sample in a study of T cell changes during pregnancy in multiple sclerosis. Assay: immunoSEQ multiplex PCR; the TCRdb copy retains only in-frame clones and omits some. This sample carries tens of thousands of clones, 75% to 95% of them seen once, and the ten largest clones take around 1.7%. Sequenced here: peripheral blood, sampled after pregnancy. All receptors come from a female donor in good health, enrolled as a control in a pregnancy study. Each CDR3 is given with its conserved first and last residue. A D gene is named only where the DNA matches it firmly. The size of a clone is reported for some rows only, either as once, few or many, or as a class for expanded clones.

CDR3nt	CDR3aa	j_gene	v_gene	len	abundance	d_gene
TGTGCCAGCAGCTTATCCGGGGGGGCTTACGAGCAGTACTTC	CASSLSGGAYEQYF	TRBJ2-7	TRBV7-9	14	.	TRBD2
TGTGCCAGCAGCCCGGGACAGGGAAGAAACACCATATATTTT	CASSPGQGRNTIYF	TRBJ1-3	TRBV7-8	14	.	TRBD1
TGTGCCAGCAGCCGTGGTCGGACAGGAGGCGATGAGCAGTTCTTC	CASSRGRTGGDEQFF	TRBJ2-1	TRBV7-9	15	.	TRBD1
TGTGCCAGCAGCCAAGAGGGCAGAGACACAGATACGCAGTATTTT	CASSQEGRDTDTQYF	TRBJ2-3	TRBV14	15	once	.
TGTGCCAGCAGCTTAACATACAGTGCTAGCAATCAGCCCCAGCATTTT	CASSLTYSASNQPQHF	TRBJ1-5	TRBV7-2	16	once	.
TGTGCCAGCAGCGACAGTCGTAATTCACCCCTCCACTTT	CASSDSRNSPLHF	TRBJ1-6	TRBV11-3	13	.	.
TGTGCCAGCTCACCCCGGGGAAAGACTAGCGGGGGGACTAGCACAGATACGCAGTATTTT	CASSPRGKTSGGTSTDTQYF	TRBJ2-3	TRBV18	20	.	TRBD2
TGTGCCAGCTCACAGCGGGACAGGGTCAATGGCTACACCTTC	CASSQRDRVNGYTF	TRBJ1-2	TRBV18	14	.	TRBD1
TGCGCCAGCAGCCGCCGGCTAGCGGAAACCTACAATGAGCAGTTCTTC	CASSRRLAETYNEQFF	TRBJ2-1	TRBV4-3	16	.	TRBD2
TGTGCCAGCAGCCCTGGACAGGGGGTTTGGTATGGCTACACCTTC	CASSPGQGVWYGYTF	TRBJ1-2	TRBV11-2	15	once	TRBD1
TGCGCCAGCAGCCAAGAATGGACAGCATCTTCTAACTATGGCTACACCTTC	CASSQEWTASSNYGYTF	TRBJ1-2	TRBV4-3	17	.	.
TGTGCCAGCAGCTCCCAGCGGGGGGGAACTACGCAGTATTTT	CASSSQRGGTTQYF	TRBJ2-3	TRBV7-8	14	.	TRBD2
TGTGCCAGCAGCCCGGCGGGTACACTTAATTCACCCCTCCACTTT	CASSPAGTLNSPLHF	TRBJ1-6	TRBV7-6	15	.	.
TGTGCCAGCAACCCCACGGGGGGAGGAGCCGGGGAGCTGTTTTTT	CASNPTGGGAGELFF	TRBJ2-2	TRBV7-2	15	.	TRBD2
TGTGCCAGCACTCCGGGGAGGGTAAACACTGAAGCTTTCTTT	CASTPGRVNTEAFF	TRBJ1-1	TRBV2	14	.	.
TGTGCCAGCAGCTCTCCCCAGGGAATTAAGACAGATACGCAGTATTTT	CASSSPQGIKTDTQYF	TRBJ2-3	TRBV7-9	16	.	.
TGTGCCAGCAGCTTAGCTCTGACAGCCACGAATGGCTACACCTTC	CASSLALTATNGYTF	TRBJ1-2	TRBV7-2	15	.	.
TGTGCCAGCAGCGCGGCAGATACGCAGTATTTT	CASSAADTQYF	TRBJ2-3	TRBV11-3	11	once	.
TGTGCCAGCGGGACAGTTGGCCATGAGCAGTTCTTC	CASGTVGHEQFF	TRBJ2-1	TRBV2	12	once	TRBD1
TGTGCCAGCAGCGGCGGACAGGGGGCGCATGAGCAGTTCTTC	CASSGGQGAHEQFF	TRBJ2-1	TRBV9	14	.	TRBD1
TGTGCCAGCAGCCCATGGGGCGTCACTGAAGCTTTCTTT	CASSPWGVTEAFF	TRBJ1-1	TRBV7-2	13	.	.
TGTGCCACCGTTTTCGGGGAGCTGTTTTTT	CATVFGELFF	TRBJ2-2	TRBV6-1	10	.	.
TGTGCCAGCAGCTTGGATGAGGGCTATGGCTACACCTTC	CASSLDEGYGYTF	TRBJ1-2	TRBV5-4	13	.	.
TGTGCCAGCAGTGAACGACTCGGCAATGAGCAGTTCTTC	CASSERLGNEQFF	TRBJ2-1	TRBV2	13	.	.
TGTGCCAGCAGCTCATCCGGGAGAATCGGCTACACCTTC	CASSSSGRIGYTF	TRBJ1-2	TRBV4-2	13	.	.
TGTGCCAGCACTTCGGGGGCCAACGTCCTGACTTTC	CASTSGANVLTF	TRBJ2-6	TRBV2	12	once	.
TGTGCCAGTAGTCTTACCCCTTACCCGGGACAGGGTTTCAATCAGCCCCAGCATTTT	CASSLTPYPGQGFNQPQHF	TRBJ1-5	TRBV19	19	.	TRBD1
TGTGCCAGCAGCTTAGGCAGGGGGCAGGGTGAGCAGTTCTTC	CASSLGRGQGEQFF	TRBJ2-1	TRBV7-2	14	.	TRBD1
TGTGCCAGCAGTGCCTTCAGGGGGCTTACGGCAACTAATGAAAAACTGTTTTTT	CASSAFRGLTATNEKLFF	TRBJ1-4	TRBV27	18	.	TRBD1
TGTGCCAGCAGCGTAGGACAGGGGCTCGGTCAGCCCCAGCATTTT	CASSVGQGLGQPQHF	TRBJ1-5	TRBV9	15	.	TRBD1
TGTGCCAGTAGCTTAACCGGGACAGGGAAAAACATTCAGTACTTC	CASSLTGTGKNIQYF	TRBJ2-4	TRBV19	15	once	TRBD1
TGTGCCGGGGGGGAGGGGCGTCGAGGCTACACCTTC	CAGGEGRRGYTF	TRBJ1-2	TRBV2	12	.	.
TGTGCCAGCAGCTTGGCAGGGAGGGACTATGGCTACACCTTC	CASSLAGRDYGYTF	TRBJ1-2	TRBV13	14	.	.
TGTGCCTGGAGTGACCGGGACAGGGGACACTATGGCTACACCTTC	CAWSDRDRGHYGYTF	TRBJ1-2	TRBV30	15	once	TRBD1
TGCAGCGTTGGGGATACTAGCGCCTACTCCTACAATGAGCAGTTCTTC	CSVGDTSAYSYNEQFF	TRBJ2-1	TRBV29-1	16	.	TRBD2
TGTGCCAGCAGTCTGGGGCCCTATAATTCACCCCTCCACTTT	CASSLGPYNSPLHF	TRBJ1-6	TRBV27	14	.	.
TGTGCCAGCCGGGACAGTGATGAAAAACTGTTTTTT	CASRDSDEKLFF	TRBJ1-4	TRBV6-5	12	.	TRBD1
TGTGCCAGTCGGACGAGGGGGCGGCCTGAAGCTTTCTTT	CASRTRGRPEAFF	TRBJ1-1	TRBV6-5	13	.	TRBD1
TGTGCCAGCAGCCCGCGGGGGGGCGGGTGGGAGACCCAGTACTTC	CASSPRGGGWETQYF	TRBJ2-5	TRBV28	15	.	TRBD2
TGTGCCAGCAGTCCTGAGGGGGCCACTGAAGCTTTCTTT	CASSPEGATEAFF	TRBJ1-1	TRBV27	13	.	TRBD1
TGCGCCAGCAGCCAAGAACCCCCCAGCTCTGGGGCCAACGTCCTGACTTTC	CASSQEPPSSGANVLTF	TRBJ2-6	TRBV4-3	17	.	.
TGTGCCAGCAGTTTAGATGCGGGCGGGGGCACAGATACGCAGTATTTT	CASSLDAGGGTDTQYF	TRBJ2-3	TRBV27	16	.	.
TGCGCCAGCAGTGTGACAGGGAGCTCTGGGGCCAACGTCCTGACTTTC	CASSVTGSSGANVLTF	TRBJ2-6	TRBV5-1	16	.	TRBD1
TGTGCCAGCAGCTTAGTAGGGGGACAGGGGGCGAATGGCTACACCTTC	CASSLVGGQGANGYTF	TRBJ1-2	TRBV7-9	16	.	TRBD1
TGTGCCAGCAGCCAAGCCCCTAGCGGGGGGGCCTACCCATACCAAGAGACCCAGTACTTC	CASSQAPSGGAYPYQETQYF	TRBJ2-5	TRBV4-2	20	.	TRBD2
TGCGCCAGCAGCTTGTTCGCGGGGGCCCCCTACAATGAGCAGTTCTTC	CASSLFAGAPYNEQFF	TRBJ2-1	TRBV5-1	16	.	.
TGTGCCAGCAGTTTGGGGAGGGAAGCTTTCTTT	CASSLGREAFF	TRBJ1-1	TRBV27	11	.	.